This T cell receptor beta chain came from a study of post-analysis software for immune sequencing data. The wider study: The courses of disease that were included comprised relapsing-remitting, secondary progressive and progressive-relapsing multiple sclerosis. Points from the study as a whole: Co-batched samples clustered tightly together by F measure. There were four or five TRBV segments more frequent in patients than controls, and TRBV5-6, TRBV5-1 and TRBV20-1 were among them. For normalized Chao1 diversity, multiple sclerosis patients scored significantly lower than controls did.

With regard to this clonotype: Its antigen is unknown.

Unique molecular identifiers were built into the TCR beta cDNA libraries. It was from about 1 to 10 million T cells that about 540,000 cDNA molecules came. Using its own MiXCR run on the PCR reads, TCRdb lists one record per CDR3 protein. The table has 450,000 to 650,000 distinct CDR3 sequences, about 40% seen once; the top ten hold 1.5% to 2%. This CDR3 has 15 amino acids. The sequence was obtained from a girl aged 10 to 17 with multiple sclerosis. V is TRBV12-3 or TRBV12-4 and J is TRBJ2-7, with 7 bases matching TRBD1. The J call may not be correct, given that the DNA end is closer to TRBJ2-5. Sequenced input: blood. CDR3 in DNA: TGTGCCAGCAGTCAGAGGGACAGCCTCCAAGAGACCCAGTACTTC. Amino acid sequence: CASSQRDSLQETQYF.